The 13 T cell receptor beta chains reported below all come from one sample, sequenced in a study of cytomegalovirus exposure and HLA in healthy donors. The PCR was carried out with 60 Vbeta primers and 13 Jbeta primers. Method: immunoSEQ multiplex PCR; TCRdb's copy keeps in-frame clones and lacks some. The sample has nearly 95,000 clones, 79% seen once. Sequenced sample: PBMCs. These receptors all stem from a woman in her thirties or forties in good health and CMV-seronegative.

This rearrangement joins TRBV30 to TRBJ2-1, with a tentative D call TRBD1 (5 bases). The CDR3 is 13 residues long. Germline CDR1 and CDR2: GTSNPN and SVGIG (reference sequence). V was pared by 4 bases and J by 7 bases, with 14 bases between. The CDR3 DNA is TGTGCCTGGAACCAACGAAGGGGTAATGAGCAGTTCTTC. Protein sequence: CAWNQRRGNEQFF.

The chain joins TRBV4-1 to TRBJ1-5, with D hard to call. Trimming cost V 4 bases and J 2 bases, with 15 bases left between them. Germline assignment: CDR1 MGHRA and CDR2 YSYEKL. The CDR3 extends over 16 amino acids. The CDR3 protein is CASSRREGEGNQPQHF. The DNA for the CDR3 is TGCGCCAGCAGCCGTCGCGAAGGCGAGGGCAATCAGCCCCAGCATTTT.

This chain uses TRBV27 with TRBJ1-6, with 7 bases aligning to TRBD1. CDR3 size: 15 residues. Trimming removed 0 bases from V and 10 bases from J; junction bases left unmatched: 6. The germline V gene encodes CDR1 MNHEY and CDR2 SMNVEV (reference sequence). CDR3 sequence (DNA): TGTGCCAGCAGTTTATCAATTACAGGGGAGTCACCCCTCCACTTT. Translation gives CASSLSITGESPLHF.

The CDR3 sequence is CAWPGGFTGELFF. CDR3 in DNA: TGTGCCTGGCCCGGGGGGTTCACCGGGGAGCTGTTTTTT. The rearrangement joins TRBV30 to TRBJ2-2, with 7 nucleotides matching TRBD2. There are 13 residues in the CDR3. The V segment lost 5 bases and the J segment 4 bases; nucleotides outside the gene matches: 4. Germline V lookup: CDR1 GTSNPN, CDR2 SVGIG (reference sequence).

The chain joins TRBV11-1 to TRBJ2-5, with 11 positions matching TRBD1. The germline V gene has CDR1 SGHAT and CDR2 FQDESV (reference sequence). With 1 base clipped from V and 5 bases from J, the junction kept 6 bases outside the gene matches. The CDR3 extends over 16 amino acids. The CDR3 bases are TGTGCCAGCAGCTTAGGTCGGACAGGGGGCGGTGAGACCCAGTACTTC. Translating it yields CASSLGRTGGGETQYF.

This clone was recorded once. The J gene is TRBJ1-1, the V gene TRBV7-8, with D unclear. CDR1 is SGHVS, CDR2 FQNEAQ, per germline. CDR3 length: 13 residues. V lost 5 bases and J lost 0, with 7 bases in between. For the CDR3, the DNA is TGTGCCAGCAGCCCGAGGATGAACACTGAAGCTTTCTTT. It codes for CASSPRMNTEAFF. Complete variable domain (other parts from reference TRBV7-8 and TRBJ1-1): GAGVSQSPRYKVAKRGQDVALRCDPISGHVSLFWYQQALGQGPEFLTYFQNEAQLDKSGLPSDRFFAERPEGSVSTLKIQRTQQEDSAVYLCASSPRMNTEAFFGQGTRLTVV.

The rearrangement joins TRBV29-1 to TRBJ2-1; the D is unclear. Germline lookup yields CDR1 SQVTM and CDR2 ANQGSEA. The CDR3 runs to 10 residues. V shed 2 bases and J shed 9 bases, with 5 bases lying between them. In DNA, the CDR3 is TGCAGCGTTGAAACCGGTGAGCAGTTCTTC. Translated, it gives CSVETGEQFF.

The rearrangement joins TRBV19 to TRBJ1-5; no definite D call. This CDR3 region has 15 residues. Between the trimmed V and J ends, which lost 1 base and 1 base, there was a span of 8 bases. CDR1 and CDR2 from the germline V gene are LNHDA and SQIVND (reference sequence). The CDR3, as DNA: TGTGCCAGTAGTATAGGCATCGCGAGCAATCAGCCCCAGCATTTT. This sequence encodes CASSIGIASNQPQHF.

CDR3 sequence reads: CASRAKLAGTDTQYF. The CDR3 DNA reads TGTGCCAGCAGGGCCAAACTAGCGGGCACAGATACGCAGTATTTT. The V and J genes are TRBV7-6 and TRBJ2-3, with TRBD2 matching 8 bases. Germline V gene data show CDR1 as SGHVS and CDR2 as FNYEAQ. CDR3 length equals 15 residues. The junction had 6 bases not matched to a gene; V was cut back by 6 bases and J by 1 base. The whole variable domain, remainder taken from reference TRBV7-6 and TRBJ2-3, is GAGVSQSPRYKVTKRGQDVALRCDPISGHVSLYWYRQALGQGPEFLTYFNYEAQQDKSGLPNDRFSAERPEGSISTLTIQRTEQRDSAMYRCASRAKLAGTDTQYFGPGTRLTVL.

The chain recombines TRBV4-1 with TRBJ1-4, with TRBD1 matching 10 bases. J gave up 5 bases and V 7 bases, and 4 bases lay outside the gene matches. The CDR3 covers 14 residues. Germline V lookup: CDR1 MGHRA, CDR2 YSYEKL. The DNA of the CDR3 is TGCGCCAGCACACCGGGACAGGGGAATGAAAAACTGTTTTTT. Translation gives CASTPGQGNEKLFF.

J is TRBJ2-1 and V is TRBV4-1; D unclear. V dropped 7 bases and J dropped 3 bases, with 7 bases sitting between them. This CDR3 has 12 amino acids. CDR1 is MGHRA and CDR2 is YSYEKL in the germline V gene. Here the CDR3 DNA reads TGCGCCAGCAAGGCGGACTACAATGAGCAGTTCTTC. Amino acid sequence: CASKADYNEQFF.

The rearrangement joins TRBV5-1 to TRBJ1-1, with D perhaps TRBD1 (6 bases). Germline V gene sequence: CDR1 SGHRS, CDR2 YFSETQ. The CDR3 sequence is 16 residues long. Between the trimmed V and J ends, which lost 1 base and 7 bases, there was a span of 20 bases. CDR3 sequence: CASSLLSGQGRFEAFF. In DNA, the CDR3 is TGCGCCAGCAGCTTGCTCTCGGGGCAGGGGCGCTTTGAAGCTTTCTTT. Full variable domain (rest looked up from reference TRBV5-1 and TRBJ1-1): KAGVTQTPRYLIKTRGQQVTLSCSPISGHRSVSWYQQTPGQGLQFLFEYFSETQRNKGNFPGRFSGRQFSNSRSEMNVSTLELGDSALYLCASSLLSGQGRFEAFFGQGTRLTVV.

As to this clone: Germline is not matched at one junction end, which may reflect a read error. The chain couples TRBV30 to TRBJ1-5; weak D call: TRBD1 (5 bases). The germline CDR1 and CDR2 sequences are GTSNPN and SVGIG (reference sequence). This CDR3 has 13 amino acids. Here the CDR3 reads CAWQLQGSGPQNF. The CDR3 DNA reads as TGTGCCTGGCAACTCCAGGGTTCTGGGCCCCAGAATTTT. Variable domain in full (rest from reference TRBV30 and TRBJ1-5): SQTIHQWPATLVQPVGSPLSLECTVEGTSNPNLYWYRQAAGRGLQLLFYSVGIGQISSEVPQNLSASRPQDRQFILSSKKLLLSDSGFYLCAWQLQGSGPQNFGDGTRLSIL.